These 15 T cell receptor beta chains share one sample of origin, sequenced in a study of blood T cells in healthy people across ages. A second PCR, run for roughly 7 to 11 cycles, used a sample-barcoded 5' primer plus a J-beta primer mix. TCRdb itself ran the 5' RACE reads through MiXCR, one entry per CDR3 protein. There are hundreds of thousands of distinct CDR3 sequences in the sample; more than 40% occur only once, and roughly 34% lies in the top ten. Specimen: blood. All receptors derive from a woman in her sixties or seventies in good health.

This chain connects TRBV6-5 to TRBJ1-1, with D possibly TRBD1 on 6 matching bases. CDR3 length equals 11 residues. Trimming removed 7 bases at V and 6 bases at J, with 9 bases between. In germline, CDR1 is MNHEY, CDR2 SVGAGI. As DNA, the CDR3 is TGTGCCAGCACTGGACAGTCTGAAGCTTTCTTT. Encoded protein: CASTGQSEAFF.

This rearrangement joins TRBV5-4 to TRBJ2-2; D is possibly TRBD2 (6 bases). CDR1 is SGHNT and CDR2 is YYREEE in the germline V gene (reference sequence). The CDR3 has 15 residues. V was clipped by 7 bases and J by 0 bases, with 13 bases between them. CDR3 loop: CASGLGDSNTGELFF. As DNA, the CDR3 is TGTGCCAGCGGATTAGGGGACTCGAACACCGGGGAGCTGTTTTTT.

The chain is built from TRBV14 and TRBJ2-3; TRBD2 is a possible D gene (5 bases). Germline V gene data show CDR1 as SGHDN and CDR2 as FVKESK. This CDR3 comprises 16 residues. V lost 1 base to trimming and J lost 4 bases, with 15 bases between them. CDR3 sequence: CASSQGWLAGADTQYF. The CDR3 bases are TGTGCCAGCAGCCAAGGGTGGCTAGCCGGGGCAGATACGCAGTATTTT.

The chain uses TRBV29-1 and TRBJ2-7, with D possibly matching TRBD1 (6 bases). Per the germline V gene, CDR1 is SQVTM and CDR2 is ANQGSEA. The CDR3 length is 13 residues. V was cut by 5 bases and J by 0 bases, with 11 bases left in between. The CDR3 region is CSVRPGDSYEQYF. In nucleotides, the CDR3 is TGCAGCGTTCGTCCAGGGGACTCCTACGAGCAGTACTTC.

This rearrangement joins TRBV4-2 to TRBJ2-1, with 8 bases fitting TRBD2. CDR1 LGHNA and CDR2 YNFKEQ come from the germline V gene. CDR3 size: 15 residues. Trimming at V came to 0 bases and at J to 12 bases, leaving 10 bases not matched to a gene. CDR3 in amino acids: CASSQDESSGPSQFF. The CDR3 DNA reads as TGTGCCAGCAGCCAAGATGAGTCTAGCGGGCCGTCGCAGTTCTTC.

This clonotype was counted a few times. At one boundary the junction diverges from the germline segment, which might be a read error. This rearrangement joins TRBV7-2 to TRBJ2-1; D gene unclear. In germline, CDR1 is SGHTA, CDR2 FQGNSA. There are 18 residues in the CDR3. CDR3: CASTLRPKGSALQNEQFF. The CDR3 DNA reads as TGTGCCAGCACCTTAAGGCCCAAAGGGTCGGCCCTACAGAATGAGCAGTTCTTC.

This CDR3 reads CSVGSSGDYNEQFF. DNA for the CDR3: TGCAGCGTGGGTTCGAGCGGAGATTACAATGAGCAGTTCTTC. This chain uses TRBV29-1 with TRBJ2-1, with D possibly TRBD2 on 5 matching bases. Germline CDR1 is SQVTM and CDR2 is ANQGSEA. This CDR3 comprises 14 residues. Between the trimmed V and J ends, which lost 6 bases and 4 bases, there was a span of 16 bases.

The table lists this clonotype with a few counts. The chain is built from TRBV5-5 and TRBJ1-2; perhaps TRBD1 as D (6 bases). The V gene lost 0 bases and the J gene lost 4 bases, with 13 bases spanning the gap. CDR3 length: 15 amino acids. CDR1 and CDR2 (germline): SGHKS, YYEKEE (reference sequence). The CDR3 spells CASSLEGVGPYGYTF. In DNA form, the CDR3 reads TGTGCCAGCAGCTTGGAGGGGGTAGGGCCCTATGGCTACACCTTC.

V usage is TRBV30 and J usage is TRBJ1-5, with TRBD1 identical over 7 bases. The V segment lost 1 base and the J segment 7 bases; nucleotides outside the gene matches: 4. CDR3 length equals 13 residues. The V gene's germline CDR1 is GTSNPN and CDR2 SVGIG (reference sequence). The CDR3 protein is CAWSGQGDQPQHF. CDR3 nucleotide sequence: TGTGCCTGGAGTGGGCAGGGGGACCAGCCCCAGCATTTT.

This clonotype was counted a few times. The chain is built from TRBV10-3 and TRBJ2-7, with 7 bases matching TRBD2. The CDR3 length is 13 residues. Germline values: CDR1 ENHRY, CDR2 SYGVKD. With 5 bases clipped from V and 3 bases from J, the junction kept 4 bases outside the gene matches. The CDR3 sequence is CAISLGEGYEQYF. CDR3 bases: TGTGCCATCAGTCTCGGGGAGGGCTACGAGCAGTACTTC.

The chain links TRBV6-5 to TRBJ2-5, with D hard to call. Per germline, CDR1 MNHEY and CDR2 SVGAGI. Trimming shortened V by 0 bases and J by 5 bases, and 10 bases separated the two germline ends. This CDR3 has 14 residues. The CDR3 nucleotides read TGTGCCAGCAGTTACTCCTGGGGTACGGAGACCCAGTACTTC. Its translation: CASSYSWGTETQYF.

This clonotype was recorded at least ten times. J is TRBJ2-6 and V is TRBV3-1; no definite D call. There are 14 residues in the CDR3. CDR1 and CDR2 (germline): LGHDT, YNNKEL (reference sequence). The V end lost 0 bases, the J end lost 3 bases, and 3 bases lay between the germline ends. The CDR3 here is CASSQESGANVLTF. As DNA, the CDR3 is TGTGCCAGCAGCCAAGAGAGTGGGGCCAACGTCCTGACTTTC.

This rearrangement joins TRBV6-5 to TRBJ2-5, with D perhaps TRBD2 (5 bases). V lost 8 bases, J lost 2 bases, and 15 bases lay in between. Germline lookup yields CDR1 MNHEY and CDR2 SVGAGI. The CDR3 is made up of 14 amino acids. DNA of the CDR3: TGTGCCAGCGGCGCTCCGGGATTTCAAGAGACCCAGTACTTC. Its translation is CASGAPGFQETQYF.

This clonotype was picked up a small number of times. DNA of the CDR3: TGCAGTGCTGAACTAGCGGGACCTTACGAGCAGTACTTC. As protein: CSAELAGPYEQYF. This chain links TRBV20-1 with TRBJ2-7; TRBD2 matches at 10 bases. The trim removed 5 bases at V and 4 bases at J, leaving 5 bases unmatched. The germline V gene encodes CDR1 DFQATT and CDR2 SNEGSKA (reference sequence). This CDR3 has 13 amino acids.

The V gene is TRBV29-1, the J gene TRBJ2-1; 12 bases fit TRBD2. V dropped 7 bases and J dropped 10; count of bases not matched to a gene: 11. The CDR3 contains 14 residues. The V gene's germline CDR1 is SQVTM and CDR2 ANQGSEA. This chain's CDR3 is CSGRLAGVSGEQFF. CDR3 bases: TGCAGCGGGAGACTAGCGGGAGTCTCTGGAGAGCAGTTCTTC.